This TCR beta chain was recovered during a study of cytomegalovirus exposure and HLA in healthy donors. As for the study in general: The 120 or so validation repertoires used the same platform as the approximately 700 first-cohort repertoires, a later analysis reported.

Study-level findings and limits: Across donors, most TCRs were seen rarely, yet some public ones were widespread. The study labeled 164 TCR beta chains cytomegalovirus-associated.

The repertoire was sequenced with immunoSEQ multiplex PCR; TCRdb's copy has only in-frame clones and lacks some. The sample carries about 120,000 clones, more than 75% recorded once. Details on this clone: Its antigen remains unknown.

The donors formed part of the approximately 110-subject validation cohort, distinct from the roughly 600-subject first cohort. This CDR3 region has 15 residues. CDR1 MNHNS and CDR2 SASEGT come from the germline V gene. V was pared by 7 bases and J by 2 bases, with 7 bases of the junction left unmatched. The receptor was isolated from a woman between 18 and 30 years old in good health and CMV-seropositive. The sequenced sample was PBMCs. The V gene is TRBV6-1, the J gene TRBJ1-5, with 8 nucleotides matching TRBD1. The CDR3 sequence: CASIPGQAGNQPQHF. The CDR3 DNA reads as TGTGCCAGCATACCGGGACAGGCCGGCAATCAGCCCCAGCATTTT.